The next 10 T cell receptor beta chains were all read from a single sample in a study of cytomegalovirus exposure and HLA in healthy donors. Some clones are missing from TCRdb's copy, which holds only in-frame ones; the method was immunoSEQ multiplex PCR. Here the sample spans under 350,000 clones, about 86% being singletons. The source material was PBMCs. The receptors stem from a woman younger than 30 in good health and CMV-seronegative.

The V call is TRBV29-1, the J call TRBJ1-1; TRBD1 agrees at 8 bases. Germline V lookup: CDR1 SQVTM, CDR2 ANQGSEA. This CDR3 spans 14 amino acids. V shed 6 bases and J 3 bases; nucleotides not matched to a gene: 9. The CDR3 spells CSVVRLTGDTEAFF. The CDR3 DNA follows: TGCAGCGTCGTACGTCTGACAGGGGACACTGAAGCTTTCTTT.

The genes are TRBV7-3 and TRBJ2-2; no firm D call. V shed 4 bases and J shed 6 bases, with 12 bases lying between them. CDR1 and CDR2 from the germline V gene are SGHTA and FQGTGA. This CDR3 region has 14 residues. CDR3 nucleotide sequence: TGTGCCAGCAGCTCCCAACATCAGGCCGGGGAGCTGTTTTTT. Translation gives CASSSQHQAGELFF.

V and J are TRBV4-1 and TRBJ2-3; 7 nucleotides align to TRBD1. The CDR3 covers 15 residues. Unmatched junction bases numbered 6, after V lost 4 bases and J lost 2 bases. The germline CDR1 and CDR2 sequences are MGHRA and YSYEKL. The DNA for the CDR3 is TGCGCCAGCAGCCCAGGGACAGTGAACACAGATACGCAGTATTTT. Residues: CASSPGTVNTDTQYF.

CDR3 region: CASSQTGTGINYGYTF. In nucleotides, the CDR3 is TGCGCCAGCAGCCAAACCGGGACAGGGATCAACTATGGCTACACCTTC. The chain employs TRBV4-1 and TRBJ1-2; 9 bases align to TRBD1. CDR3 length: 16 residues. J gave up 2 bases and V 2 bases, and 6 bases lay outside the gene matches. Germline V gene lookup returns CDR1 MGHRA and CDR2 YSYEKL.

The chain uses TRBV29-1 and TRBJ1-2, with D unresolved. The length of the CDR3 is 12 residues. Trimming shortened V by 5 bases and J by 8 bases, and 15 bases separated the two germline ends. Per germline, CDR1 SQVTM and CDR2 ANQGSEA. The CDR3 region has the DNA TGCAGCGTTTTGCCCGCGAGTGAAGGCTACACCTTC. Translating gives CSVLPASEGYTF.

This clone was counted between two and nine times. V gene TRBV28 combines with J gene TRBJ1-1; TRBD1 matches 8 bases. Germline loops: CDR1 MDHEN, CDR2 SYDVKM. The CDR3 contains 11 residues. V lost 6 bases, J lost 11 bases, and 5 bases stayed unmatched. CDR3 DNA: TGTGCCAGCAGCAGGGACAGGATTGCTTTCTTT. It codes for CASSRDRIAFF. Together with reference TRBV28 and TRBJ1-1, the CDR3 gives the full variable domain: DVKVTQSSRYLVKRTGEKVFLECVQDMDHENMFWYRQDPGLGLRLIYFSYDVKMKEKGDIPEGYSVSREKKERFSLILESASTNQTSMYLCASSRDRIAFFGQGTRLTVV.

This clone was found a few times. The V call is TRBV18, the J call TRBJ1-1; D is unresolved. Per germline, CDR1 KGHSH and CDR2 LQKENI. This CDR3 comprises 13 residues. With 2 bases removed from V and 1 base from J, the gap between germline ends came to 5 bases. The CDR3 sequence: CASSPSPNTEAFF. CDR3 bases: TGTGCCAGCTCACCAAGCCCGAACACTGAAGCTTTCTTT.

V gene TRBV5-1 combines with J gene TRBJ2-1; the D gene is possibly TRBD2 (6 bases). V dropped 7 bases and J dropped 7 bases, with 15 bases sitting between them. This CDR3 comprises 13 residues. Germline V gene data show CDR1 as SGHRS and CDR2 as YFSETQ. The CDR3 spells CASRWGGENEQFF. CDR3 in DNA: TGCGCCAGCCGATGGGGAGGAGAGAATGAGCAGTTCTTC.

V and J are TRBV7-9 and TRBJ2-2, with D possibly matching TRBD2 (6 bases). The CDR3 consists of 14 residues. The V end was cut by 2 bases, the J end by 3 bases, with 7 bases between. CDR1 is SEHNR and CDR2 is FQNEAQ in the germline V gene (reference sequence). This chain's CDR3 is CASSLSSDTGELFF. CDR3 nucleotides: TGTGCCAGCAGCTTATCTAGCGACACCGGGGAGCTGTTTTTT.

The chain combines TRBV11-2 with TRBJ2-4; possible D gene TRBD2, 5 bases. V lost 4 bases and J 2 bases, leaving 12 bases between the germline ends. This CDR3 has 15 residues. Germline CDR1 is SGHAT and CDR2 is FQNNGV. CDR3 region: CASSSLQRTKNIQYF. The CDR3 DNA sequence: TGTGCCAGCAGCTCCCTACAGCGGACCAAAAACATTCAGTACTTC.